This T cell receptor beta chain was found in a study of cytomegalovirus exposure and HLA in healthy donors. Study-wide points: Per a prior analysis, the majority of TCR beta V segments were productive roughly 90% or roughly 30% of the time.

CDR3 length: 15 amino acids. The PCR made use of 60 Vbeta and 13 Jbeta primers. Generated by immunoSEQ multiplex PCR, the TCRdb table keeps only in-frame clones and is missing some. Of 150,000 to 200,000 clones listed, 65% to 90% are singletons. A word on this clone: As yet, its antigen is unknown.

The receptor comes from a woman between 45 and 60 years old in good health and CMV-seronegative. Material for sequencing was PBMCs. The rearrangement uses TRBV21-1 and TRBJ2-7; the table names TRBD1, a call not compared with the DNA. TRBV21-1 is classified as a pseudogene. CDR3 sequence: CASSSRDRGNYEQYF. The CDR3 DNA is TGTGCCAGCAGCTCCCGGGACAGGGGAAACTACGAGCAGTACTTC.